The next 12 T cell receptor beta chains were all read from a single sample in a study of T-cell reconstitution after alpha-beta-depleted transplantation in children (dated by TCRdb to 2016 to 2018). The label giving this sample's treatment or condition can be read as: allogeneic hematopoietic cell transplantation with graft depleted of TCRalphabeta T cells and CD19 B cells. Receptors were amplified or captured by PCR. The run used an Illumina HiSeq 2500. To normalize quantification of the TCRbeta repertoire, the TCR libraries were built with molecular barcoding that relied on unique molecular identifiers. TCRdb passed the public sequencing reads through fastp at Q25 and MiXCR, retaining productive beta sequences. Each entry merges the rows of one CDR3 protein and shows their most common DNA and genes. This sample comprises roughly 98,000 distinct CDR3 sequences, roughly a sixth of them detected only once. In total, the top ten clones hold around 20% of the sample.

The source was PBMCs, mostly from graft donor cells, collected 180 days after TCRalphabeta/CD19-depleted stem cell transplant. The receptors here all came from a male patient aged 2-15 years who had a stem cell transplant for acute lymphoblastic leukemia, so the T cells may come from the graft donor.

This clonotype was seen at least ten times. The chain joins TRBV20-1 to TRBJ2-1; D might be TRBD2 (5 bases). V was pared by 0 bases and J by 0 bases, with 12 bases between. Germline V gives CDR1 DFQATT, CDR2 SNEGSKA (reference sequence). This CDR3 has 16 residues. In nucleotides, the CDR3 is TGCAGTGCTAGAGACCCATTACTAGTCTCCTACAATGAGCAGTTCTTC. The encoded protein is CSARDPLLVSYNEQFF.

At least ten counts were recorded for this clonotype. The V and J genes are TRBV5-1 and TRBJ1-2; no firm D call. This CDR3 has 12 amino acids. Germline V gives CDR1 SGHRS, CDR2 YFSETQ. Trimming pared 0 bases from V and 3 bases from J, leaving 3 bases between. This chain's CDR3 is CASSLDDYGYTF. The CDR3 region has the DNA TGCGCCAGCAGCTTGGATGACTATGGCTACACCTTC.

The chain has TRBV20-1 and TRBJ1-5; D is ambiguous. CDR3 length equals 13 residues. V was clipped by 0 bases and J by 4 bases, with 7 bases between them. The germline gives CDR1 DFQATT, CDR2 SNEGSKA (reference sequence). The CDR3 nucleotides are TGCAGTGCTAGAGATTTTCTTAATCAGCCCCAGCATTTT. Translation: CSARDFLNQPQHF.

This clonotype appeared many times. The gene calls are TRBV27 and TRBJ2-2; D is perhaps TRBD2 (7 bases). CDR1 and CDR2 (germline): MNHEY, SMNVEV (reference sequence). This CDR3 has 15 amino acids. Trimming stripped 5 bases from V and 6 bases from J, with 16 bases between. CDR3 DNA sequence: TGTGCCAGCAGTCCGCGAACAGGGAGGGCCGGGGAGCTGTTTTTT. Translation gives CASSPRTGRAGELFF.

Judged by abundance, this clonotype is medium-sized (0.01 to 0.1%). J is TRBJ1-5 and V is TRBV4-3; D is unresolved. V lost 0 bases and J 4 bases, leaving 10 bases between the germline ends. There are 15 residues in the CDR3. Germline loops: CDR1 LGHNA, CDR2 YSLEER. The CDR3 DNA follows: TGCGCCAGCAGCCAAGAGTTTACAGATAATCAGCCCCAGCATTTT. It codes for CASSQEFTDNQPQHF.

The J gene is TRBJ2-5, the V gene TRBV29-1; a possible D gene is TRBD2 (7 bases). CDR1 and CDR2 from the germline V gene are SQVTM and ANQGSEA. This CDR3 is built from 18 residues. Deletions cut 3 bases from V and 4 bases from J, with 27 bases between. The CDR3: CSVDVVGDTRGGGETQYF. The CDR3 DNA follows: TGCAGCGTTGACGTGGTAGGGGACACCCGCGGGGGTGGAGAGACCCAGTACTTC.

The V and J genes are TRBV20-1 and TRBJ2-1, with 8 bases fitting TRBD2. The ends lost 0 bases at V and 1 base at J; junction bases unmatched: 5. CDR3 length: 16 residues. CDR1 and CDR2 from the germline V gene are DFQATT and SNEGSKA (reference sequence). CDR3 region: CSARDPIAGSYNEQFF. The CDR3 bases are TGCAGTGCTAGAGATCCGATAGCGGGATCCTACAATGAGCAGTTCTTC.

This clonotype was seen many times. The chain carries TRBV29-1 and TRBJ2-1, with TRBD1 as a possible D gene (6 bases). Deletions cut 4 bases from V and 0 bases from J, with 13 bases between. Germline assignment: CDR1 SQVTM and CDR2 ANQGSEA. CDR3 length equals 15 residues. This chain's CDR3 is CSVADRWSSYNEQFF. Here the CDR3 DNA reads TGCAGCGTTGCGGACAGATGGAGCTCCTACAATGAGCAGTTCTTC.

There are a few counts of this clonotype. The chain links TRBV18 to TRBJ2-5; D possibly matches TRBD1 or TRBD2 (6 bases each). This CDR3 has 16 amino acids. Germline V lookup: CDR1 KGHSH, CDR2 LQKENI. Trimming cost V 1 base and J 5 bases, with 17 bases left between them. This CDR3 reads CASSPLVIGGQETQYF. The CDR3 region has the DNA TGTGCCAGCTCACCACTAGTTATCGGGGGCCAGGAGACCCAGTACTTC.

The rearrangement links TRBV20-1 to TRBJ2-2, with D hard to call. The CDR3 is 17 residues long. Germline CDR1 reads DFQATT; CDR2 reads SNEGSKA (reference sequence). Trimming shortened V by 6 bases and J by 7 bases, and 27 bases separated the two germline ends. The CDR3 DNA reads TGCAGTGCGGGCCGGCAAATTGGCGGCCCTTCATACGGGGAGCTGTTTTTT. This translates into CSAGRQIGGPSYGELFF.

This clonotype has a handful of counts. The V and J genes are TRBV27 and TRBJ2-6; 9 bases fit TRBD1. Germline trimming cut 5 bases from V and 1 base from J; bases unmatched to any gene: 6. The CDR3 has 17 residues. CDR1 is MNHEY, CDR2 SMNVEV, per germline (reference sequence). This chain's CDR3 is CASSEDRGRSGANVLTF. CDR3 nucleotide sequence: TGTGCCAGCAGTGAGGACAGGGGAAGGTCTGGGGCCAACGTCCTGACTTTC.

The chain carries TRBV19 and TRBJ2-7, with D unclear. Germline assignment: CDR1 LNHDA and CDR2 SQIVND (reference sequence). The length of the CDR3 is 13 residues. V lost 2 bases, J lost 4 bases, and 9 bases lay in between. The DNA for the CDR3 is TGTGCCAGTAGTATAAAGACGTCTTACGAGCAGTACTTC. Encoded protein: CASSIKTSYEQYF.